There are a few counts of the clone carrying this T cell receptor (beta chain). The CDR3 spans 15 residues. Germline CDR1 reads KGHSH; CDR2 reads LQKENI. V was pared by 2 bases and J by 6 bases, with 9 bases of the junction left unmatched. Repertoires were generated with immunoSEQ multiplex PCR, while TCRdb's copy carries only in-frame clones and drops some. The sample holds 450,000 to 500,000 clones; 80% to 90% are singletons and the top ten take roughly 3.2%. This record belongs to a study of blood T cell repertoires in COVID-19. The sequencing sample was made of peripheral blood. The rearrangement joins TRBV18 to TRBJ2-7, with 8 bases aligning to TRBD2. This sequence originates from a human donor in a cohort sampled during active COVID-19. The CDR3: CASSPNWGAGGEQYF. CDR3 in DNA: TGTGCCAGCTCACCAAATTGGGGGGCGGGAGGCGAGCAGTACTTC.